A selection of T cell receptor beta chains follows, all from one sample in a study of T-cell memory formation after mild COVID-19. TCRdb independently ran MiXCR on the 5' RACE reads; one entry per CDR3 protein. The repertoire holds hundreds of thousands of distinct CDR3 sequences, with roughly a fifth as singletons. The sequencing input was PBMCs or a T cell subset sorted from them (not recorded which). The source is a man aged 18 to 30 who had mild COVID-19 (a few samples of this study predate the infection). Cell type and time point are not known. The CDR3 runs from the conserved cysteine through the conserved F or W. The D gene is left open where the match is weak. Some rows mark clone size as missing; the rest say once, few, many or name a class of expanded clone.

J gene	V gene	D gene	clone size	CDR3 DNA	CDR3 protein
TRBJ2-7	TRBV3-1	NA	NA	TGTGCCAGCAGCCAAGATGGGGGGACAGCCTACGAGCAGTACTTC	CASSQDGGTAYEQYF
TRBJ1-1	TRBV20-1	NA	NA	TGCAGTGCTACGGACCAACCGAACACTGAAGCTTTCTTT	CSATDQPNTEAFF
TRBJ1-2	TRBV4-1	NA	few	TGCGCCAGCAGCCAAGATACCGGCTACACCTTC	CASSQDTGYTF
TRBJ2-3	TRBV20-1	TRBD1	NA	TGCAGTGCTAGAGAGTTGGGACAGCCGTTCACAGATACGCAGTATTTT	CSARELGQPFTDTQYF
TRBJ2-1	TRBV7-2	TRBD2	few	TGTGCCAGCAGCTGGGGACTACCCGAGGAGCAGTTCTTC	CASSWGLPEEQFF
TRBJ1-5	TRBV5-6	TRBD1	few	TGTGCCAGCAGCTTTAACCGGGACAGGGGCGATCAGCCCCAGCATTTT	CASSFNRDRGDQPQHF
TRBJ1-1	TRBV12-3/TRBV12-4	NA	few	TGTGCCAGCGCCGCGGTAATGGACACTGAAGCTTTCTTT	CASAAVMDTEAFF
TRBJ1-2	TRBV12-3/TRBV12-4	NA	many	TGTGCCAGCAGGGACGAGGACGGTGCTGGAGGCTACACCTTC	CASRDEDGAGGYTF
TRBJ2-5	TRBV20-1	TRBD2	few	TGCAGTGCTAGCCGCGGGACTAGCGGGCAAGAGACCCAGTACTTC	CSASRGTSGQETQYF
TRBJ2-7	TRBV19	TRBD1	NA	TGTGCCAGCAAAGACCGGGACAGGGACTCCTACGAGCAGTACTTC	CASKDRDRDSYEQYF
TRBJ1-1	TRBV6-5	NA	NA	TGTGCCAGCAGTAAACAGGGTAGGGACACTGAAGCTTTCTTT	CASSKQGRDTEAFF
TRBJ1-4	TRBV7-9	NA	few	TGTGCCAGCAGCTTAGTGGCGGGGAAAGAAAAACTGTTTTTT	CASSLVAGKEKLFF
TRBJ1-1	TRBV20-1	NA	NA	TGCAGTGCTAGAGTCGGAATTCAGAACACTGAAGCTTTCTTT	CSARVGIQNTEAFF
TRBJ2-3	TRBV4-1	NA	few	TGCGCCAGCAGAGACGGGTTACGTTCAGATACGCAGTATTTT	CASRDGLRSDTQYF
TRBJ2-7	TRBV2	TRBD2	NA	TGTGCCAGCAGCTTCCGGGGGGACTACGAGCAGTACTTC	CASSFRGDYEQYF
TRBJ2-1	TRBV7-2	NA	few	TGTGCCAGCAGCTTCAGGGAATACAATGAGCAGTTCTTC	CASSFREYNEQFF
TRBJ1-5	TRBV12-3/TRBV12-4	NA	NA	TGTGCCAGCAGTCGGGGGGGCGATCAGCCCCAGCATTTT	CASSRGGDQPQHF
TRBJ1-1	TRBV6-5	NA	NA	TGTGCCAGCAGTTACTCGGGGAGTTACACTGAAGCTTTCTTT	CASSYSGSYTEAFF
TRBJ1-5	TRBV7-6	NA	NA	TGTGCCAGCAGCTTCGAGGGTCATTCGCCCCAGCATTTT	CASSFEGHSPQHF
TRBJ2-2	TRBV12-3/TRBV12-4	NA	many	TGTGCCAGCCCCTTTGCCGGGGAGCTGTTTTTT	CASPFAGELFF
TRBJ2-3	TRBV6-6	TRBD2	NA	TGTGCCAGCAGATCCGGTCTAGCGGGGCGCACAGATACGCAGTATTTT	CASRSGLAGRTDTQYF
TRBJ2-2	TRBV6-5	NA	NA	TGTGCCAGCAGCGCCCCCGGATTCGCGAACACCGGGGAGCTGTTTTTT	CASSAPGFANTGELFF
TRBJ2-1	TRBV7-7	NA	few	TGTGCCAGCAGCTTAGCAGGTCAGCACAATGAGCAGTTCTTC	CASSLAGQHNEQFF
TRBJ1-6	TRBV7-3	NA	NA	TGTGCCAGCAGCCTAAACGGGGGGGCAGTGTCACCCCTCCACTTT	CASSLNGGAVSPLHF
TRBJ2-3	TRBV9	TRBD2	NA	TGTGCCAGCGGACTAGCGGGGGGGCTTAAAGATACGCAGTATTTT	CASGLAGGLKDTQYF